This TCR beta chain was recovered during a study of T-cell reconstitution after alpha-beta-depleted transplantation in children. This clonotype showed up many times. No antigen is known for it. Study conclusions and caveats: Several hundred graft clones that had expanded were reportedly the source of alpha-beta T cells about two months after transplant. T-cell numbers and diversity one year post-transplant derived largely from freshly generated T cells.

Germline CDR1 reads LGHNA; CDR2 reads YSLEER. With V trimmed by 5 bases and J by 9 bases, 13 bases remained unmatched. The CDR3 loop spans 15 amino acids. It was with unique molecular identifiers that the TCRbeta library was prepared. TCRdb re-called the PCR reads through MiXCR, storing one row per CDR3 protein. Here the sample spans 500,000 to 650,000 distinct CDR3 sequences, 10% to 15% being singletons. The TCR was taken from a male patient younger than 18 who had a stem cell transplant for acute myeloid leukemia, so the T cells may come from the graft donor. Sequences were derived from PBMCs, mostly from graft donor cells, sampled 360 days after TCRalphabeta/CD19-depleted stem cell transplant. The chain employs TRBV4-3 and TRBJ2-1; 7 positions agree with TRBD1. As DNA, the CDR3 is TGCGCCAGCAGCTATGAGGAAAGGGGGCACCGTGAGCAGTTCTTC. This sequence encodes CASSYEERGHREQFF.